The entry below gives a single TCR beta chain sequence along with its context. Its target is unknown. The sample belongs to a study of cytomegalovirus exposure and HLA in healthy donors. Primers included in the PCR were 60 Vbeta and 13 Jbeta primers. Some clones are missing from TCRdb's copy, which holds only in-frame ones; the method was immunoSEQ multiplex PCR. In the table there are around 150,000 clones, about 64% of which are singletons. Regarding the study as a whole: The study flagged some 170 TCR beta chains as cytomegalovirus-associated. TCR beta V- and J-gene trimming, according to a later analysis, was linked to a missense DCLRE1C variant.

The CDR3 consists of 14 residues. The ends were cut back, 8 bases at V and 2 bases at J, with 16 bases in the middle. CDR1 and CDR2 from the germline V gene are SQVTM and ANQGSEA. This rearrangement joins TRBV29-1 to TRBJ2-1, with D unclear. This TCR came from a woman in her twenties or thirties in good health and CMV-seropositive. Sequenced input: PBMCs. The CDR3 region has the DNA TGCAGCCTCCGTCCCCAGAACCCCTACAATGAGCAGTTCTTC. Amino acid sequence: CSLRPQNPYNEQFF.